The TCR beta chain under discussion was sequenced for a study of T cells in Graves' hyperthyroidism and ophthalmopathy. Clinical symptoms, serum thyroxine, TRAb, thyroid ultrasound and orbital computed tomography established diagnosis. Deletions cut 8 bases from V and 2 bases from J, with 10 bases between. CDR3 length: 13 residues. Germline V lookup: CDR1 MNHEY, CDR2 SMNVEV (reference sequence). This clonotype has a handful of counts. Amplification of TCR beta CDR3 regions used RNA as the template. The study used the HTBI primer set for a first-round RT-PCR of the TCR CDR3. TCRdb analysed the multiplex PCR reads with MiXCR anew, one entry per CDR3 protein. The repertoire holds around 350,000 distinct CDR3 sequences, with 25% as singletons.

This TCR was recovered from a man between 50 and 59 years old with Graves' hyperthyroidism. Sequencing used blood. The chain combines TRBV27 with TRBJ1-5; no clear D gene. The CDR3 coding sequence is TGTGCCAGCGGGGTTATCGGCAATCAGCCCCAGCATTTT. Encoded protein: CASGVIGNQPQHF.